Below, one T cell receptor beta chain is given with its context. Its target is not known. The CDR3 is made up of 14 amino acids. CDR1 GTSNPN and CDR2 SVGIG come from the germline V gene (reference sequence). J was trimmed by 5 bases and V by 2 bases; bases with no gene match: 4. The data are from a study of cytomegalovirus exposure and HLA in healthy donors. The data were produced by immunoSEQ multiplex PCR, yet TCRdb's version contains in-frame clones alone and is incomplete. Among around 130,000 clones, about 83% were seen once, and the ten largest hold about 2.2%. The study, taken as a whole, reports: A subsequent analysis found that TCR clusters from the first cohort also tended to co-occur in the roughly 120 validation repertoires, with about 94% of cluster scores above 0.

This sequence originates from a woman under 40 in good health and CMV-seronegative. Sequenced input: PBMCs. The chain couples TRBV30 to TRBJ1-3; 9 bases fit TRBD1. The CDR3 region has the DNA TGTGCCTGGAGTAAGGACAGGGGTAGAAACACCATATATTTT. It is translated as CAWSKDRGRNTIYF.